These 26 T cell receptor beta chains came from one sample sequenced in a study of shared clonotypes between healthy human individuals. The table came from immunoSEQ multiplex PCR; TCRdb's copy has only in-frame clones and leaves some out. The data show hundreds of thousands of clones, 72% seen once. Sequencing input: memory CD4+ T cells sorted from blood. Specified subset: CD45RA-negative fraction. Receptor source: a woman under 40 in good health.

V usage is TRBV4-2 and J usage is TRBJ2-3; the match to TRBD2 covers 9 bases. Trimming cost V 0 bases and J 4 bases; bases outside gene matches: 2. This CDR3 is 15 amino acids long. Germline CDR1 and CDR2: LGHNA and YNFKEQ. CDR3 coding DNA: TGTGCCAGCAGCCAAGATGCGGGAGGGCCAGATACGCAGTATTTT. Amino acids: CASSQDAGGPDTQYF.

This clone came up a few times. This chain links TRBV13 with TRBJ1-5; D ambiguous. The V end lost 2 bases, the J end lost 9 bases, and 14 bases lay between the germline ends. In germline, CDR1 is PRHDT, CDR2 FYEKMQ (reference sequence). This CDR3 comprises 14 residues. CDR3 residues: CASSLRDMGSPQHF. CDR3 DNA sequence: TGTGCCAGCAGCTTAAGGGATATGGGATCGCCCCAGCATTTT.

The chain couples TRBV18 to TRBJ1-2; D gene unclear. CDR3 length equals 16 residues. V was clipped by 2 bases and J by 8 bases, with 21 bases between them. CDR1 and CDR2 from the germline V gene are KGHSH and LQKENI. This CDR3 is CASSPNSNRVAKGYTF. DNA for the CDR3: TGTGCCAGCTCACCAAATTCCAATAGGGTAGCAAAGGGCTACACCTTC.

This clone was found a few times. Other DNA sequences within the sample encode an identical CDR3. The chain has TRBV18 and TRBJ1-1; D is unclear. Between the trimmed V and J ends, which lost 4 bases and 4 bases, there was a span of 4 bases. The germline gives CDR1 KGHSH, CDR2 LQKENI. The CDR3 contains 11 residues. The CDR3: CASSQGTEAFF. In DNA form, the CDR3 reads TGTGCCAGCTCACAGGGCACTGAAGCTTTCTTT.

The V gene is TRBV6-1, the J gene TRBJ1-5; TRBD1 aligns across 7 bases. V was clipped by 4 bases and J by 4 bases; unmatched bases: 10. Per germline, CDR1 MNHNS and CDR2 SASEGT. There are 16 residues in the CDR3. The CDR3 reads CASSVTGTAANQPQHF. The CDR3 nucleotides read TGTGCCAGCAGTGTTACCGGGACAGCTGCTAATCAGCCCCAGCATTTT.

This clone was seen a single time. The chain uses TRBV2 and TRBJ2-2; weak D call: TRBD1 (5 bases). The germline CDR1 and CDR2 sequences are SNHLY and FYNNEI. V gave up 7 bases and J gave up 1 base, with 10 bases separating them. The CDR3 consists of 14 residues. The CDR3 DNA reads TGTGCCAGCATCAGGGCCCAGAACACCGGGGAGCTGTTTTTT. It yields the protein CASIRAQNTGELFF.

This clone was recorded a few times. V and J are TRBV7-8 and TRBJ1-4, with D uncertain. The ends were cut back, 3 bases at V and 7 bases at J, with 27 bases in the middle. The CDR3 totals 19 residues. Germline V lookup: CDR1 SGHVS, CDR2 FQNEAQ. In nucleotides, the CDR3 is TGTGCCAGCAGCTTGCCGGGGAATAAAACATTCTCAGGAGGTGAAAAACTGTTTTTT. This gives the protein CASSLPGNKTFSGGEKLFF.

The chain joins TRBV5-4 to TRBJ2-1; no reliable D call. This CDR3 contains 15 residues. V lost 4 bases to trimming and J lost 9 bases, with 20 bases between them. Germline V gene data show CDR1 as SGHNT and CDR2 as YYREEE (reference sequence). Here the CDR3 DNA reads TGTGCCAGCAGCCAGACCCCCCTCCGTCGGAGTGAGCAGTTCTTC. Protein product: CASSQTPLRRSEQFF.

Comment on this clone: Other DNA sequences in the same sample also yield this CDR3. The gene calls are TRBV19 and TRBJ1-2, with unresolved D. V lost 0 bases and J lost 1, with 3 bases in between. This CDR3 has 13 residues. CDR1 and CDR2 (germline): LNHDA, SQIVND (reference sequence). For the CDR3, the DNA is TGTGCCAGTAGTATAGAGGGTAACTATGGCTACACCTTC. This translates into CASSIEGNYGYTF.

This CDR3 reads CASSGQGYEQYF. Here the CDR3 DNA reads TGTGCCAGCAGCGGACAGGGTTACGAGCAGTACTTC. This rearrangement joins TRBV7-9 to TRBJ2-7; 8 bases match TRBD1. CDR3 size: 12 residues. Germline assignment: CDR1 SEHNR and CDR2 FQNEAQ (reference sequence). The ends lost 5 bases at V and 4 bases at J; junction bases unmatched: 1.

This chain uses TRBV11-3 with TRBJ2-2; D assignment may be TRBD1 or TRBD2 (5 bases each). Germline assignment: CDR1 SGHNT and CDR2 YENEEA. The CDR3 runs to 16 residues. Trimming left V 5 bases short and J 6 bases short, with 19 bases between. CDR3 sequence: CASSPPGALSAGELFF. In DNA form, the CDR3 reads TGTGCCAGCAGCCCCCCCGGGGCTCTTAGCGCCGGGGAGCTGTTTTTT.

V and J are TRBV10-3 and TRBJ2-7; 9 bases fit TRBD1. V lost 3 bases to trimming and J lost 6 bases; unmatched junction nucleotides: 6. The CDR3 runs to 14 residues. Germline assignment: CDR1 ENHRY and CDR2 SYGVKD. The CDR3 reads CAISDAGTGSEQYF. The CDR3 DNA reads TGTGCCATCAGTGATGCCGGGACAGGGTCCGAGCAGTACTTC.

The rearrangement joins TRBV21-1 to TRBJ2-3; the D call TRBD2 from the table was never checked on the DNA. TRBV21-1 is a listed pseudogene. The CDR3 has 19 amino acids. The DNA for the CDR3 is TGTGCCAGCTGCCGCAGCCGACTAGCGGTTATATGGGGCCCAGATACGCAGTATTTT. Residues: CASCRSRLAVIWGPDTQYF.

V usage is TRBV5-8 and J usage is TRBJ2-5, with D unresolved. The assigned J gene may be wrong: the sequence end matches TRBJ2-7 better. The length of the CDR3 is 14 residues. Germline assignment: CDR1 SGHTS and CDR2 YDEGEE. CDR3 DNA sequence: TGTGCCAGCAGCTTGGGGCAGGTCTCCTACGAGCAGTACTTC. This gives the protein CASSLGQVSYEQYF.

This clone was picked up a small number of times. The chain couples TRBV11-3 to TRBJ2-7, with TRBD1 identical over 9 bases. Germline-derived CDR1 and CDR2 are SGHNT and YENEEA. Trimming cost V 6 bases and J 5 bases; bases outside gene matches: 5. This CDR3 spans 13 amino acids. In DNA form, the CDR3 reads TGTGCCAGCAGGGGGACAGGGAGCCACGAGCAGTACTTC. This translates into CASRGTGSHEQYF.

The genes are TRBV4-1 and TRBJ2-3; D gene unclear. CDR1 and CDR2 from the germline V gene are MGHRA and YSYEKL. There are 14 residues in the CDR3. V lost 1 base to trimming and J lost 5 bases, with 10 bases between them. The CDR3 loop is CASSQVAYLDTQYF. The CDR3 DNA reads TGCGCCAGCAGCCAAGTAGCTTACCTAGATACGCAGTATTTT.

Of note for this clone: The sample holds other DNA sequences that translate to the same CDR3. The V call is TRBV19, the J call TRBJ1-5, with D possibly being TRBD1 (5 bases). The germline V gene encodes CDR1 LNHDA and CDR2 SQIVND (reference sequence). There are 11 residues in the CDR3. Trimming left V 5 bases short and J 6 bases short, with 5 bases between. This CDR3 reads CASSQGQPQHF. Here the CDR3 DNA reads TGTGCCAGTAGTCAGGGTCAGCCCCAGCATTTT. The variable domain in full, completed from reference TRBV19 and TRBJ1-5, reads DGGITQSPKYLFRKEGQNVTLSCEQNLNHDAMYWYRQDPGQGLRLIYYSQIVNDFQKGDIAEGYSVSREKKESFPLTVTSAQKNPTAFYLCASSQGQPQHFGDGTRLSIL.

This clone was seen a single time. This CDR3 reads CATSRDGNNSPLHF. The CDR3 DNA reads as TGTGCCACCAGCAGAGATGGGAATAATTCACCCCTCCACTTT. The gene calls are TRBV15 and TRBJ1-6; D remains unclear. Trimming pared 0 bases from V and 5 bases from J, leaving 5 bases between. The CDR3 covers 14 residues. In germline, CDR1 is LNHNV, CDR2 YYDKDF (reference sequence).

This clone was counted only a few times. The chain joins TRBV10-2 to TRBJ1-2, with TRBD1 identical over 9 bases. Germline values: CDR1 WSHSY, CDR2 SAAADI. The CDR3 length is 14 residues. With 4 bases clipped from V and 8 bases from J, the junction kept 8 bases outside the gene matches. This CDR3 reads CASSGLQGASGYTF. The CDR3 DNA reads as TGCGCCAGCAGTGGCTTACAGGGGGCGAGCGGCTACACCTTC.

The chain couples TRBV29-1 to TRBJ2-3; 8 bases line up with TRBD1. Germline CDR1 SQVTM, CDR2 ANQGSEA. Trimming took 2 bases from V and 2 from J; bases not matched to a gene: 3. The CDR3 is made up of 14 amino acids. CDR3: CSVESGQDTDTQYF. CDR3 sequence (DNA): TGCAGCGTTGAATCGGGACAGGACACAGATACGCAGTATTTT.

V and J are TRBV4-1 and TRBJ2-7; possibly TRBD2 for D (5 bases). V gave up 7 bases and J gave up 0 bases, with 19 bases separating them. The CDR3 is 16 residues long. From germline, CDR1 is MGHRA and CDR2 YSYEKL. This CDR3 is CASTKRIFESSYEQYF. CDR3 DNA sequence: TGCGCCAGCACTAAGCGGATCTTCGAAAGCTCCTACGAGCAGTACTTC.

This clone is a singleton in its sample. The chain employs TRBV28 and TRBJ1-4; maybe TRBD1 (5 bases). The ends were cut back, 3 bases at V and 4 bases at J, with 9 bases in the middle. This CDR3 is built from 14 residues. Germline values: CDR1 MDHEN, CDR2 SYDVKM. The CDR3: CASSFLQGNEKLFF. The CDR3 coding sequence is TGTGCCAGCAGTTTTCTTCAGGGTAATGAAAAACTGTTTTTT.

The genes are TRBV30 and TRBJ2-5; a weak D match, TRBD2 (7 bases). This CDR3 has 15 amino acids. Trimming stripped 2 bases from V and 5 bases from J, with 18 bases between. Germline lookup yields CDR1 GTSNPN and CDR2 SVGIG (reference sequence). The CDR3 sequence: CAWSPMGGGAETQYF. In DNA form, the CDR3 reads TGTGCCTGGAGTCCGATGGGTGGGGGGGCTGAGACCCAGTACTTC.

This chain links TRBV19 with TRBJ2-1, with D possibly TRBD1 on 5 matching bases. Germline V gene data show CDR1 as LNHDA and CDR2 as SQIVND (reference sequence). CDR3 length: 14 residues. Trimming took 4 bases from V and 4 from J, leaving 11 bases between them. The CDR3 sequence: CASSKGRDYNEQFF. The CDR3 bases are TGTGCCAGTAGTAAGGGCAGGGATTACAATGAGCAGTTCTTC.

This clone was observed a few times. The chain joins TRBV19 to TRBJ2-1; D might be TRBD2 (6 bases). The germline V and J ends were trimmed by 10 bases and 3 bases, with 7 bases remaining between them. The germline V gene has CDR1 LNHDA and CDR2 SQIVND (reference sequence). CDR3 size: 11 residues. The CDR3 DNA sequence: TGTGCCACGACTAGCTACAATGAGCAGTTCTTC. It encodes CATTSYNEQFF. The full variable domain, in which reference TRBV19 and TRBJ2-1 provide the parts outside the CDR3, is DGGITQSPKYLFRKEGQNVTLSCEQNLNHDAMYWYRQDPGQGLRLIYYSQIVNDFQKGDIAEGYSVSREKKESFPLTVTSAQKNPTAFYLCATTSYNEQFFGPGTRLTVL.

The V call is TRBV9, the J call TRBJ1-3; D gene uncertain. V dropped 2 bases and J dropped 0 bases, with 12 bases sitting between them. The CDR3 spans 16 residues. Per the germline V gene, CDR1 is SGDLS and CDR2 is YYNGEE. In nucleotides, the CDR3 is TGTGCCAGCAGCGTTCAGGTGTCGAACTCTGGAAACACCATATATTTT. It codes for CASSVQVSNSGNTIYF. The whole variable domain, filled in from reference TRBV9 and TRBJ1-3, reads DSGVTQTPKHLITATGQRVTLRCSPRSGDLSVYWYQQSLDQGLQFLIQYYNGEERAKGNILERFSAQQFPDLHSELNLSSLELGDSALYFCASSVQVSNSGNTIYFGEGSWLTVV.